This TCR beta chain was sequenced during a study of tumor-infiltrating lymphocytes in primary liver carcinoma. Findings and caveats of the study: Merely some 7-24% of top clones spanned all five tumor regions.

The authors made TCR beta cDNA from about 500 ng total RNA with a constant-region primer. Modified slightly, ARM-PCR produced TCR beta libraries over three nested multiplex PCR rounds. The study ran its first two PCR rounds for nine to eleven cycles each, using TRBV1-TRBV30 forward primers and a C-beta reverse primer. TCRdb called the multiplex PCR reads again in MiXCR, with one record for every CDR3 protein. Altogether 70,000 to 85,000 distinct CDR3 sequences are present, 70% to 80% being singletons, with the ten largest covering roughly an eighth. Remarks on this clonotype: Antigen specificity is unknown.

Germline CDR1 and CDR2: MGHRA and YSYEKL. The length of the CDR3 is 16 residues. The source material, 20-30 mg of unsorted bulk tissue, was used to co-extract RNA and DNA. Subjects presented with primary liver carcinoma managed by surgical resection. The source material was liver tumor tissue from sampling region 4. Described subset: tumor region T4, right-lateral pole. This TCR came from an older woman with primary liver carcinoma and hepatitis B virus infection. The gene calls are TRBV4-1 and TRBJ2-6; D is perhaps TRBD2 (6 bases). CDR3 sequence (DNA): TGCCCCATCAGCCAAGATAGCGGCTCTGGGGCCAACGTCCTGACTTTC. Its translation: CPISQDSGSGANVLTF.